The entry that follows covers one T cell receptor beta chain sequence. The antigen is not known. This sample was included in a study of PD-1 blockade in classical Hodgkin lymphoma. Study results and caveats: Reports indicated that newly diagnosed patients had lower baseline TCR diversity than healthy donors did.

Time point given: newly diagnosed, previously untreated cHL patient sample. PBMCs, once thawed, yielded CD8+ T cells isolated by magnetic negative selection. Comparator PBMCs were from newly diagnosed, untreated classical Hodgkin lymphoma. CDR1 and CDR2 (germline): ENHRY, SYGVKD. CDR3 length: 11 amino acids. Trimming took off 6 bases at V and 5 bases at J, with 5 bases between the two ends. Sequenced by immunoSEQ multiplex PCR; TCRdb stores in-frame clones only, minus some. The sample lists tens of thousands of clones, around 87% occurring once. This receptor was obtained from a human donor with classical Hodgkin lymphoma. The specimen was CD8+ T cells from blood. This chain joins TRBV10-3 and TRBJ2-1, with D unresolved. DNA of the CDR3: TGTGCCATCAGAAGGGACAATGAGCAGTTCTTC. Protein: CAIRRDNEQFF.